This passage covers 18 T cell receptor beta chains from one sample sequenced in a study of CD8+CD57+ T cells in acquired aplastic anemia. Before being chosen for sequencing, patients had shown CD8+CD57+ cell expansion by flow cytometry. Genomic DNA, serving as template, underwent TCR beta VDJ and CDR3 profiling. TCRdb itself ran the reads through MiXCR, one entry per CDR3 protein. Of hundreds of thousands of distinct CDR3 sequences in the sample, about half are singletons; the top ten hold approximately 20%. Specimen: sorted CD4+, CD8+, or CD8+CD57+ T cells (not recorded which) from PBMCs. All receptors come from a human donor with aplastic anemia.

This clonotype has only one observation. CDR3 sequence (DNA): TGTGCCAGCAGTCTCGGACCGGGAAATTCACCCCTCCACTTT. This encodes CASSLGPGNSPLHF. The chain recombines TRBV7-8 with TRBJ1-6; D is undetermined. Trimming removed 6 bases at V and 7 bases at J, with 13 bases between. The CDR3 is made up of 14 amino acids. Germline CDR1 reads SGHVS; CDR2 reads FQNEAQ.

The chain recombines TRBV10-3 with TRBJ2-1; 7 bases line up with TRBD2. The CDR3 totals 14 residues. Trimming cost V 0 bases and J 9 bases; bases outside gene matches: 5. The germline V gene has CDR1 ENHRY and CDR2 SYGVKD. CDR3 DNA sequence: TGTGCCATCAGTGAGTCGACGGTAGCGGGTGAGCAGTTCTTC. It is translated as CAISESTVAGEQFF.

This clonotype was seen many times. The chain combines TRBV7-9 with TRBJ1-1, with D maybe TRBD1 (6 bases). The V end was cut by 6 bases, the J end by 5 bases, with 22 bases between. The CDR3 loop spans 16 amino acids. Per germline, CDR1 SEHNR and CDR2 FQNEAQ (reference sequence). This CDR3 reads CASRSTGRGKDTEAFF. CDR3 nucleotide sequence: TGTGCCAGCAGGTCTACAGGGAGGGGAAAGGATACTGAAGCTTTCTTT.

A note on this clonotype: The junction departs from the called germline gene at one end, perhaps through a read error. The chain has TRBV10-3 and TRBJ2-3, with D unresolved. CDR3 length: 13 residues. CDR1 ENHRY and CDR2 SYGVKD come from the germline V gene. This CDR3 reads CASRQGRFYEQYF. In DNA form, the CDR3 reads TGTGCCAGCAGACAAGGCAGGTTCTACGAGCAGTACTTT.

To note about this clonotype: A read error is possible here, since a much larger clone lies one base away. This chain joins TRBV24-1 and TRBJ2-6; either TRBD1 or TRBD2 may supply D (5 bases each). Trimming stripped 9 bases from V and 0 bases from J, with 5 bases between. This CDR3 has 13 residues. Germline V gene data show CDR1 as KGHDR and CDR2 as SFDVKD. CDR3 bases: TGTGCCACCGGGGGCTCTGGGGCCAACGTCCTGACTTTC. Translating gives CATGGSGANVLTF.

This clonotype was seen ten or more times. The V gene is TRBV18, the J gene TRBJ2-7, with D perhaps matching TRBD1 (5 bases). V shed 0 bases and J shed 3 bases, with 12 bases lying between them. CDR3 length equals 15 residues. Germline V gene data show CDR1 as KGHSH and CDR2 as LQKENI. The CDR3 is CASSPPPQVRYEQYF. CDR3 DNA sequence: TGTGCCAGCTCACCACCCCCACAGGTCCGCTACGAGCAGTACTTC.

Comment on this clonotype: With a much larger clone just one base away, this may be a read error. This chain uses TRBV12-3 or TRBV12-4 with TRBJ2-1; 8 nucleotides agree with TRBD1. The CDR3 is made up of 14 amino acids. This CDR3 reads CAGSFGTGYNEQFF. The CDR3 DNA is TGTGCCGGCAGTTTCGGGACAGGTTACAATGAGCAGTTCTTC.

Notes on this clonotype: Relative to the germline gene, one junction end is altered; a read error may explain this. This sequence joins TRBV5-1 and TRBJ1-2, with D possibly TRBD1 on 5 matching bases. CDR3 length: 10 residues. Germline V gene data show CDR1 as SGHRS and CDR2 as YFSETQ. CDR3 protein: CASENQGPGF. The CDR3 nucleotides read TGCGCCAGCGAGAACCAGGGTCCAGGGTTT.

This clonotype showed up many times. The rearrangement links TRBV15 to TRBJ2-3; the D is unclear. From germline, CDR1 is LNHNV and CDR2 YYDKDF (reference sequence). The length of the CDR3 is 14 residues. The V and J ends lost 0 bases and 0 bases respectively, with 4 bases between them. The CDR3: CATSRDTSTDTQYF. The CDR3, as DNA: TGTGCCACCAGCAGAGATACGAGCACAGATACGCAGTATTTT.

CDR3 in amino acids: CASGSFYEQYF. The CDR3 nucleotides read TGTGCCAGCGGCTCCTTTTACGAGCAGTACTTC. The genes are TRBV11-2 and TRBJ2-7; D ambiguous. Germline CDR1 and CDR2: SGHAT and FQNNGV. The CDR3 is made up of 11 amino acids. Trimming cost V 8 bases and J 4 bases, with 9 bases left between them.

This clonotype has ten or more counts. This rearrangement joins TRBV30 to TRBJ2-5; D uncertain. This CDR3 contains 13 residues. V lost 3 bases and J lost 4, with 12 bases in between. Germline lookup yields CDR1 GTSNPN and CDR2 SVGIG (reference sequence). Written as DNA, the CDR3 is TGTGCCTGGAGGGCCCCAGGCCGAGAGACCCAGTACTTC. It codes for CAWRAPGRETQYF.

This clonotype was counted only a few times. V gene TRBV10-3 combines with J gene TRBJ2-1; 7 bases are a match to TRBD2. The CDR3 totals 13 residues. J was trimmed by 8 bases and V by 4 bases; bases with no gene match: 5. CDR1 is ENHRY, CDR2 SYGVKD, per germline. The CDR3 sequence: CAISGGGVDEQFF. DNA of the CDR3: TGTGCCATCAGTGGGGGGGGGGTGGATGAGCAGTTCTTC.

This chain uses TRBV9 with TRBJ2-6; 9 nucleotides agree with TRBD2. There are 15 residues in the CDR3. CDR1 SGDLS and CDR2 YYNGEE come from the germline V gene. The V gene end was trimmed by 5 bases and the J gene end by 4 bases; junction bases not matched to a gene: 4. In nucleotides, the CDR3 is TGTGCCAGCAGTCAAACTAGCGGGGGGGCCAACGTCCTGACTTTC. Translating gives CASSQTSGGANVLTF.

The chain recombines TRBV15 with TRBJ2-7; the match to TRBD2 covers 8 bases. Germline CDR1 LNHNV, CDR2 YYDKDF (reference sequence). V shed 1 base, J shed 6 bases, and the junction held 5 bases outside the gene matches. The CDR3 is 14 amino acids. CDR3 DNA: TGTGCCACCAGCAGAGGAGGGACTAGTCTCGAGCAGTACTTC. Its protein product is CATSRGGTSLEQYF.

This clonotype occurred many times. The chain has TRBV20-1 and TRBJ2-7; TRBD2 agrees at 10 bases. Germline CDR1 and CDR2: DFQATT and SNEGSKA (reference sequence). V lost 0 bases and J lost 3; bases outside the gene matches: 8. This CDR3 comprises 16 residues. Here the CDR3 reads CSARDPRTSGNYEQYF. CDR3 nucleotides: TGCAGTGCTAGAGACCCTAGGACTAGCGGAAACTACGAGCAGTACTTC.

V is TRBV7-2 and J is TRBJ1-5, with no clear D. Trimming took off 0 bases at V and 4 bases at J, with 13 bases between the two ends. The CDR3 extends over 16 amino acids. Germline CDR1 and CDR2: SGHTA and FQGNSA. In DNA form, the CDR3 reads TGTGCCAGCAGCTTAGCGTACGGGTCTTTAAATCAGCCCCAGCATTTT. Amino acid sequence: CASSLAYGSLNQPQHF.

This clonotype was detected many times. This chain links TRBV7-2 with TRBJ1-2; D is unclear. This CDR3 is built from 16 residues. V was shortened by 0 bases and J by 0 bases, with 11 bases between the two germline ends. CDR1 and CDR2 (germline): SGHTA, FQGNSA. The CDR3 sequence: CASSLAAGLSNYGYTF. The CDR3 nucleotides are TGTGCCAGCAGCTTAGCGGCAGGATTATCTAACTATGGCTACACCTTC.

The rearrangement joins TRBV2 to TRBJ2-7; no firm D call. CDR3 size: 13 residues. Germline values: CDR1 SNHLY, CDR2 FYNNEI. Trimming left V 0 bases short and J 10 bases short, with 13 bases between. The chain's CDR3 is CASSEALRGAQYF. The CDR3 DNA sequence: TGTGCCAGCAGTGAAGCGCTTCGAGGTGCCCAGTACTTC.